One sample yielded the 27 T cell receptor beta chains listed below, sequenced in a study of beta chain features in type 1 diabetes. Sequencing targeted expressed TCRB transcripts, as all isolated RNA had been reverse transcribed. Data came from immunoSEQ multiplex PCR; TCRdb stores just in-frame clones and leaves some out. In the table there are roughly 500,000 clones, roughly 10% of which are singletons. The sample comprised naive CD4+ T cells from blood. Source of these receptors: a woman between 18 and 29 years old in good health.

J is TRBJ2-2 and V is TRBV14; tentatively, D is TRBD1 (5 bases). The CDR3 loop spans 17 amino acids. V lost 0 bases and J 0 bases, leaving 11 bases between the germline ends. CDR1 SGHDN and CDR2 FVKESK come from the germline V gene. The CDR3 spells CASSQDWGRTNTGELFF. The CDR3, as DNA: TGTGCCAGCAGCCAAGATTGGGGCAGGACGAACACCGGGGAGCTGTTTTTT.

V is TRBV9 and J is TRBJ1-1; D perhaps matches TRBD1 (5 bases). Germline V gene sequence: CDR1 SGDLS, CDR2 YYNGEE. There are 14 residues in the CDR3. The V and J ends lost 2 bases and 0 bases respectively, with 8 bases between them. This CDR3 reads CASSVTDMNTEAFF. CDR3 DNA: TGTGCCAGCAGCGTGACAGACATGAACACTGAAGCTTTCTTT.

The chain is built from TRBV7-3 and TRBJ2-1; a weak D match, TRBD2 (6 bases). The V end was cut by 1 base, the J end by 8 bases, with 9 bases between. The CDR3 extends over 13 amino acids. The germline V gene encodes CDR1 SGHTA and CDR2 FQGTGA. CDR3 DNA sequence: TGTGCCAGCAGCTTAAGCGGGACGGATGAGCAGTTCTTC. Amino acid sequence: CASSLSGTDEQFF.

The chain uses TRBV15 and TRBJ2-3, with D hard to call. The CDR3 length is 12 residues. Trimming pared 1 base from V and 6 bases from J, leaving 5 bases between. Germline CDR1 and CDR2: LNHNV and YYDKDF (reference sequence). The CDR3 bases are TGTGCCACCAGCAGAGTTAGGGATACGCAGTATTTT. Translating gives CATSRVRDTQYF.

The table lists this clone with a few counts. This chain joins TRBV19 and TRBJ2-2; D is ambiguous. Between the trimmed V and J ends, which lost 7 bases and 1 base, there was a span of 10 bases. The CDR3 spans 14 residues. CDR1 and CDR2 from the germline V gene are LNHDA and SQIVND (reference sequence). In DNA, the CDR3 is TGTGCCAGTACGAACCAAGTGAACACCGGGGAGCTGTTTTTT. This gives the protein CASTNQVNTGELFF.

This chain joins TRBV7-9 and TRBJ2-1; D perhaps matches TRBD2 (6 bases). V gave up 4 bases and J gave up 3 bases, with 13 bases separating them. The CDR3 has 15 residues. CDR1 is SEHNR, CDR2 FQNEAQ, per germline (reference sequence). In DNA, the CDR3 is TGTGCCAGCAGCTCTCCGAGGGGAGGCTACAATGAGCAGTTCTTC. It encodes CASSSPRGGYNEQFF.

The rearrangement links TRBV7-2 to TRBJ1-2; possibly TRBD1 for D (5 bases). The CDR3 totals 13 residues. V dropped 3 bases and J dropped 6 bases, with 11 bases sitting between them. Germline assignment: CDR1 SGHTA and CDR2 FQGNSA. The DNA of the CDR3 is TGTGCCAGCAGCTTCCGGGACCGGAATGGCTACACCTTC. It translates to CASSFRDRNGYTF.

The sample holds a few counts of this clone. The V gene is TRBV15, the J gene TRBJ2-1; a possible D gene is TRBD2 (5 bases). The CDR3 extends over 14 amino acids. Germline loops: CDR1 LNHNV, CDR2 YYDKDF (reference sequence). Deletions cut 4 bases from V and 2 bases from J, with 9 bases between. The CDR3 loop reads CATSTGVTYNEQFF. CDR3 DNA: TGTGCCACCAGCACCGGGGTCACCTACAATGAGCAGTTCTTC.

The chain employs TRBV28 and TRBJ1-2, with TRBD1 matching 9 bases. CDR1 is MDHEN and CDR2 is SYDVKM in the germline V gene. The CDR3 has 14 amino acids. With 5 bases clipped from V and 7 bases from J, the junction kept 8 bases outside the gene matches. The CDR3 sequence: CASSPGTGLTGYTF. CDR3 nucleotides: TGTGCCAGCAGTCCCGGGACAGGGCTCACTGGCTACACCTTC.

This clone showed up just a few times. The chain recombines TRBV5-1 with TRBJ2-3; D unresolved. Germline CDR1 reads SGHRS; CDR2 reads YFSETQ. This CDR3 region has 16 residues. V lost 2 bases to trimming and J lost 0 bases, with 13 bases between them. The CDR3 region is CASSLISPVSTDTQYF. In DNA, the CDR3 is TGCGCCAGCAGCTTAATTTCACCGGTTAGCACAGATACGCAGTATTTT.

The chain couples TRBV9 to TRBJ2-1; D might be TRBD2 (6 bases). Germline values: CDR1 SGDLS, CDR2 YYNGEE. Trimming cost V 4 bases and J 2 bases, with 13 bases left between them. The CDR3 length is 15 residues. CDR3 amino acids: CASSSRDFTYNEQFF. The CDR3 DNA follows: TGTGCCAGCAGCTCTCGGGACTTCACCTACAATGAGCAGTTCTTC.

This clone was seen a handful of times. The chain is built from TRBV12-5 and TRBJ2-7; D might be TRBD2 (5 bases). V lost 1 base and J lost 3, with 7 bases in between. The CDR3 has 13 residues. Per the germline V gene, CDR1 is LGHNT and CDR2 is FRNRAP. CDR3 sequence: CASGLGGGYEQYF. The CDR3 DNA reads as TGTGCTAGTGGTTTGGGCGGAGGCTACGAGCAGTACTTC.

The CDR3 DNA sequence: TGCGCCAGCATGGGACTAGCACACACAGATACGCAGTATTTT. It is translated as CASMGLAHTDTQYF. V and J are TRBV5-1 and TRBJ2-3, with TRBD2 matching over 9 bases. With V trimmed by 6 bases and J by 2 bases, 4 bases remained unmatched. CDR3 length equals 14 residues. The germline V gene encodes CDR1 SGHRS and CDR2 YFSETQ.

The chain uses TRBV13 and TRBJ2-1; the match to TRBD2 covers 9 bases. Germline V gene sequence: CDR1 PRHDT, CDR2 FYEKMQ (reference sequence). This CDR3 is built from 16 residues. Losses at the gene ends were 5 bases for V and 8 bases for J; bases not matched to a gene: 13. Here the CDR3 DNA reads TGTGCCAGCAGCCGCCCACTAGCGGGCCGGGGGGATGAGCAGTTCTTC. Its protein product is CASSRPLAGRGDEQFF.

In this sample, this clone turned up a few times. The chain combines TRBV29-1 with TRBJ2-5, with a weak D call TRBD2 (7 bases). In germline, CDR1 is SQVTM, CDR2 ANQGSEA. Trimming shortened V by 7 bases and J by 4 bases, and 19 bases separated the two germline ends. The CDR3 is made up of 14 amino acids. This CDR3 is CSAIDGGLGETQYF. The CDR3 coding sequence is TGCAGCGCAATAGACGGGGGGCTAGGAGAGACCCAGTACTTC.

This chain uses TRBV4-3 with TRBJ1-6; 7 positions match TRBD1. The CDR3 is 14 amino acids. The junction had 7 bases not matched to a gene; V was cut back by 1 base and J by 13 bases. Per germline, CDR1 LGHNA and CDR2 YSLEER. CDR3 protein: CASSQGRGQPPLHF. The CDR3 DNA sequence: TGCGCCAGCAGCCAAGGAAGGGGGCAGCCGCCCCTCCACTTT.

As concerns this clone: Other DNA sequences of this sample code for an identical CDR3. The chain uses TRBV7-9 and TRBJ1-1; D remains ambiguous. The CDR3 is 13 amino acids. The germline V gene encodes CDR1 SEHNR and CDR2 FQNEAQ (reference sequence). V shed 6 bases and J shed 0 bases, with 8 bases lying between them. The CDR3 protein is CASSASMNTEAFF. CDR3 DNA sequence: TGTGCCAGCAGTGCCTCAATGAACACTGAAGCTTTCTTT.

This clone was seen a handful of times. V usage is TRBV18 and J usage is TRBJ1-1; TRBD1 matches at 8 bases. CDR3 length: 16 amino acids. CDR1 is KGHSH and CDR2 is LQKENI in the germline V gene. V shed 1 base and J 3 bases; nucleotides not matched to a gene: 7. This CDR3 reads CASSPRTGMEDTEAFF. DNA for the CDR3: TGTGCCAGCTCACCACGGACAGGGATGGAGGACACTGAAGCTTTCTTT.

To note about this clone: A read error is possible here, since a much larger clone lies one base away. The genes are TRBV14 and TRBJ2-7, with unresolved D. The J call is uncertain, as TRBJ2-5 better fits the DNA end. The germline V gene has CDR1 SGHDN and CDR2 FVKESK. The CDR3 contains 11 residues. The CDR3 region has the DNA TGTGCCAGCAGCCAAGCGGAGACCCAGTACTTC. It is translated as CASSQAETQYF.

The V gene is TRBV7-8, the J gene TRBJ2-6; the D is unclear. Germline CDR1 is SGHVS and CDR2 is FQNEAQ. The CDR3 is 13 residues long. Trimming stripped 5 bases from V and 2 bases from J, with 4 bases between. The CDR3 loop is CASSRTGANVLTF. The CDR3 DNA reads as TGTGCCAGCAGCAGAACTGGGGCCAACGTCCTGACTTTC.

CDR3 DNA: TGTGCCAGCAGGAGACTGGCAACTAATGAAAAACTGTTTTTT. Its translation: CASRRLATNEKLFF. The chain combines TRBV7-9 with TRBJ1-4, with unresolved D. Trimming shortened V by 6 bases and J by 0 bases, and 8 bases separated the two germline ends. The CDR3 is 14 residues long. Germline V CDR1 and CDR2: SEHNR, FQNEAQ (reference sequence).

This clone showed up just a few times. J is TRBJ2-5 and V is TRBV5-4, with D possibly being TRBD1 or TRBD2 (5 bases each). Germline assignment: CDR1 SGHNT and CDR2 YYREEE (reference sequence). The CDR3 loop spans 15 amino acids. Trimming cost V 4 bases and J 1 base, with 14 bases left between them. For the CDR3, the DNA is TGTGCCAGCAGCCCAAAGCCCGGGGCCCAAGAGACCCAGTACTTC. This sequence encodes CASSPKPGAQETQYF.

The gene calls are TRBV2 and TRBJ2-1, with 13 positions matching TRBD2. V lost 8 bases and J lost 6; bases outside the gene matches: 4. CDR1 and CDR2 (germline): SNHLY, FYNNEI. This CDR3 comprises 14 residues. CDR3 nucleotides: TGTGCCAGCGGGAGACTAGCGGGGGGCAATGAGCAGTTCTTC. Translated, it gives CASGRLAGGNEQFF.

Only a few counts were recorded for this clone. The chain has TRBV29-1 and TRBJ1-3; 7 nucleotides match TRBD1. Per the germline V gene, CDR1 is SQVTM and CDR2 is ANQGSEA. The CDR3 length is 15 residues. After removal of 4 bases from V and 4 bases from J, the junction contained 10 bases not matched to a gene. CDR3 in amino acids: CSVGLGGYGGNTIYF. In DNA form, the CDR3 reads TGCAGCGTTGGCTTAGGGGGCTATGGAGGAAACACCATATATTTT.

This clone was seen a few times. J is TRBJ1-4 and V is TRBV4-1; 12 bases are a match to TRBD1. Trimming removed 3 bases from V and 8 bases from J; junction bases left unmatched: 13. Germline V gene lookup returns CDR1 MGHRA and CDR2 YSYEKL. The CDR3 is 18 amino acids. The CDR3 protein is CASSQSGQGAALSEKLFF. CDR3 nucleotide sequence: TGCGCCAGCAGCCAGTCGGGACAGGGGGCGGCCCTGTCGGAAAAACTGTTTTTT.

The chain uses TRBV7-3 and TRBJ2-1; 8 nucleotides align to TRBD1. V lost 5 bases, J lost 9 bases, and 12 bases stayed unmatched. The CDR3 has 15 residues. Germline CDR1 is SGHTA and CDR2 is FQGTGA. CDR3 sequence (DNA): TGTGCCAGCAGCCCACAGGGGGGAATGGCACCTGAGCAGTTCTTC. Translation: CASSPQGGMAPEQFF.

This clone was picked up a small number of times. The chain has TRBV18 and TRBJ2-3; 7 bases align to TRBD2. The ends lost 1 base at V and 5 bases at J; junction bases unmatched: 3. CDR1 and CDR2 from the germline V gene are KGHSH and LQKENI. The CDR3 is 14 residues long. The CDR3 region has the DNA TGTGCCAGCTCACCACTTCCGGGAGGAGATACGCAGTATTTT. This codes for CASSPLPGGDTQYF.